This T cell receptor beta chain emerged from a study of CD8 T cells in Susac syndrome (dated by TCRdb to between 2019 and 2020). Notes on the research overall: The study used repertoire sequencing to test whether antigen drove CD8+ T cell activation and differentiation in Susac syndrome.

Comments on this clonotype: The antigen it recognizes is unknown. No base quality information exists; no much larger clone differs at one position.

From a lookup of the germline V gene, CDR1 and CDR2 are KGHDR and SFDVKD. From the cysteine up to the phenylalanine, the CDR3 has a length of 12 residues. Just the 36-base CDR3 DNA is kept, in frame starting at base 1. V is pruned by 3 bases and J by 16 bases, leaving 8 bases of the junction without a gene match. High-throughput TCR beta sequencing profiled peripheral blood CD8+ and CD4+ T cells from healthy donors, Susac syndrome patients and multiple sclerosis patients. Multiple sclerosis controls were treatment-naive patients with stable or active relapsing-remitting disease fulfilling revised McDonald criteria. CD8+ TEMRA cells were enriched by FACS, while bulk CD8+ and CD4+ T cells were purified by magnetic negative isolation. Blood was collected in EDTA tubes and processed within 24 hours, with PBMCs isolated through density gradient centrifugation. PBMCs intended for TCR sequencing were cryopreserved in liquid nitrogen and were subsequently thawed in a 37 degrees C water bath. The sorted or isolated CD4+, CD8+ and CD8+ TEMRA cells reached a purity of at least 90%.

Overall results and qualifications from the work: The number of individuals in the TCR sequencing and HLA analysis was acknowledged as relatively small.

RNA was extracted with the RNeasy kit and roughly 0.45 to 1 ug was reverse transcribed using random hexamers. The immunoSEQ multiplex PCR assay, covering 54 Vbeta and 13 Jbeta segments, was used to amplify TCR beta CDR3 regions. PCR amplification bias was corrected using a synthetic template baseline for primer optimization and computational correction. The published analysis was carried out like this. Only productive sequences were kept, with reads annotated to V, D and J genes according to IMGT and analyzed in immunoSEQ Analyzer. Clonality was calculated as one minus the Shannon entropy normalized by log2 of the number of productive unique sequences. For each patient and control, public and private clones were evaluated within the 100 most prevalent clones. Clones were defined as Susac-specific if absent from the healthy and MS cohorts, from more than 900 published viral clones and from other ImmuneACCESS disease sequences. TCRdb reanalyzed the raw reads on its own, using fastp at Q25 for trimming and MiXCR for clone calling, and kept in-frame beta chains. Every distinct CDR3 protein forms one entry, paired with its most common genes and DNA. For this entry, the V and J calls and clone size follow TCRdb and not the study's own pipeline. A total of 140,000 or so distinct CDR3 sequences appear in this sample, around 95% of them only once. The ten most abundant clones make up 0.11% of the sample.

This sequence originates from a human donor with multiple sclerosis. This receptor chain uses TRBV24-1 and TRBJ2-1, and 7 junction bases match TRBD2. The material sequenced was CD4+ T cells from PBMCs. The CDR3 reads CATSDTLGGNFF. DNA sequence: TGTGCCACCAGTGATACCTTGGGAGGGAACTTCTTC.